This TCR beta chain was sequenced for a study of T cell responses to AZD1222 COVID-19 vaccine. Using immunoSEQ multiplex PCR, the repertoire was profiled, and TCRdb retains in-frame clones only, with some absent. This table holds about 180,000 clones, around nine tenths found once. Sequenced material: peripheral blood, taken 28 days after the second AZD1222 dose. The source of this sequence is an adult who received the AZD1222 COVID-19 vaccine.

The CDR3 sequence is CASSEAGGQGFEAFF. The CDR3 DNA sequence: TGTGCCAGCAGTGAAGCGGGGGGACAGGGGTTCGAAGCTTTCTTT. The chain links TRBV6-1 to TRBJ1-1, with TRBD1 identical over 10 bases. Germline CDR1 is MNHNS and CDR2 is SASEGT. The CDR3 has 15 residues. V lost 0 bases to trimming and J lost 8 bases; unmatched junction nucleotides: 6.